This entry describes one TCR beta chain. This specimen belongs to a study of Graves' ophthalmopathy and Graves' hyperthyroidism. Study details: Ahead of any treatment, peripheral blood was obtained at the initial diagnosis.

The germline V gene has CDR1 MNHNS and CDR2 SASEGT. The CDR3 is 13 residues long. Unmatched junction bases numbered 5, after V lost 6 bases and J lost 4 bases. Amplification targeted the TCR beta CDR3 regions, with RNA transcripts as the source material. Amplification began with first-round RT-PCR using HTBI primers, then second-round multiplex PCR was performed. Via MiXCR, TCRdb re-called the multiplex PCR reads, giving one row per CDR3 protein. The sample carries roughly 400,000 distinct CDR3 sequences, about a sixth recorded once. The source of the PBMCs was approximately 9.5 ml of fresh peripheral blood.

Specimen: peripheral blood. The gene calls are TRBV6-1 and TRBJ2-5; the match to TRBD2 covers 7 bases. The sequence came from an adult woman with stable Graves' hyperthyroidism. The CDR3 spells CASSLAVGETQYF. The CDR3 coding sequence is TGTGCCAGCAGCCTAGCGGTGGGAGAGACCCAGTACTTC.